These T cell receptor beta chains were read from a single sample in a study of PD-1 blockade in classical Hodgkin lymphoma. TCRdb keeps only in-frame clones here, not all; method: immunoSEQ multiplex PCR. This table has tens of thousands of clones, around nine tenths appearing once. This specimen was peripheral blood mononuclear cells (PBMCs), taken at baseline. Receptors were obtained from a human donor with classical Hodgkin lymphoma. Each CDR3 is given with its conserved first and last residue. Each record gives: CDR3 protein, CDR3 DNA, J gene, clone size, D gene, V gene. A D gene is named only where the DNA matches it firmly. Clone size is stated in some rows and not others, as once, few, many or a class when expanded.

CAWSVGLLWEQFF	TGTGCCTGGAGCGTCGGACTCCTCTGGGAGCAGTTCTTC	TRBJ2-1	NA	NA	TRBV30
CASSSQGGSSYNSPLHF	TGCGCCAGCAGCTCTCAGGGTGGGAGCTCCTATAATTCACCCCTCCACTTT	TRBJ1-6	NA	NA	TRBV4-1
CASSTSWDRGRPGANVLTF	TGTGCCAGTAGTACCTCATGGGACAGGGGGCGTCCCGGGGCCAACGTCCTGACTTTC	TRBJ2-6	NA	TRBD1	TRBV19
CASGPGPQGRDIQYF	TGTGCCAGCGGACCGGGACCGCAGGGGCGGGACATTCAGTACTTC	TRBJ2-4	few	NA	TRBV7-2
CASSTRQGGTGELFF	TGTGCCAGCAGCACTCGACAGGGAGGGACCGGGGAGCTGTTTTTT	TRBJ2-2	few	NA	TRBV7-3
CASSTGTGGFSGNTIYF	TGTGCCAGTAGTACTGGGACAGGGGGCTTCTCTGGAAACACCATATATTTT	TRBJ1-3	NA	TRBD1	TRBV19
CASSHRSMVRTSGGEGTDTQYF	TGTGCCAGCAGCCACCGGTCCATGGTTCGGACTAGCGGGGGAGAGGGCACAGATACGCAGTATTTT	TRBJ2-3	NA	TRBD2	TRBV14
CASSERGGLPPGEQYF	TGTGCCAGCAGTGAAAGGGGGGGACTCCCACCGGGTGAGCAGTACTTC	TRBJ2-7	NA	NA	TRBV2
CATQQGSDSNQPQHF	TGTGCCACACAACAGGGAAGTGATAGCAATCAGCCCCAGCATTTT	TRBJ1-5	NA	NA	TRBV10-3
CASRAPYEQYF	TGTGCAAGTCGCGCTCCATACGAGCAGTACTTC	TRBJ2-7	NA	NA	TRBV12-2
CASSFPGGRETQYF	TGTGCCAGCAGTTTTCCGGGGGGGAGGGAGACCCAGTACTTC	TRBJ2-5	NA	TRBD2	TRBV28
CASSLVLETQYF	TGCGCCAGCAGCTTGGTTTTGGAGACCCAGTACTTC	TRBJ2-5	NA	NA	TRBV5-1
CASSVWEALGDTQYF	TGTGCCAGCAGCGTATGGGAGGCCCTCGGAGATACGCAGTATTTT	TRBJ2-3	once	NA	TRBV9
CASSPQGPTEAFF	TGTGCCAGCTCACCGCAGGGCCCCACTGAAGCTTTCTTT	TRBJ1-1	NA	NA	TRBV18
CASSLSTGWDYGYTF	TGTGCCAGTAGCCTATCGACAGGGTGGGACTATGGCTACACCTTC	TRBJ1-2	NA	TRBD1	TRBV19